These 26 T cell receptor beta chains came from one sample sequenced in a study of T-cell memory formation after mild COVID-19. In TCRdb, the 5' RACE reads were re-called with MiXCR into one record per CDR3 protein. The table has 250,000 to 350,000 distinct CDR3 sequences, roughly 16% seen once. Material: PBMCs or a T cell subset sorted from them (not recorded which). These receptors were obtained from a man younger than 35 who had mild COVID-19 (a few samples of this study predate the infection). Cell type and time point are not known.

This clonotype was recorded a few times. This chain uses TRBV5-1 with TRBJ1-6; D call uncertain. The CDR3 extends over 15 amino acids. From germline, CDR1 is SGHRS and CDR2 YFSETQ. The V gene lost 3 bases and the J gene lost 7 bases, with 14 bases spanning the gap. CDR3 residues: CASSSAALGNSPLHF. The CDR3 DNA follows: TGCGCCAGCAGCTCCGCGGCCCTCGGGAATTCACCCCTCCACTTT.

This clonotype has more than one count but fewer than ten. J is TRBJ2-1 and V is TRBV6-6; TRBD1 matches at 8 bases. V shed 5 bases and J 0 bases; nucleotides not matched to a gene: 18. The germline V gene has CDR1 MNHNY and CDR2 SVGAGI (reference sequence). The CDR3 loop spans 20 amino acids. The CDR3 loop is CASSPIARPGGLSSYNEQFF. The CDR3 bases are TGTGCCAGCAGTCCAATTGCCCGACCAGGGGGCCTGAGCTCCTACAATGAGCAGTTCTTC.

This clonotype was seen a handful of times. V usage is TRBV10-3 and J usage is TRBJ1-5, with D maybe TRBD1 (5 bases). The CDR3 is 14 amino acids. CDR1 is ENHRY, CDR2 SYGVKD, per germline. V lost 10 bases and J lost 2, with 15 bases in between. The CDR3 region has the DNA TGTGCCACCTCCGATCGAGGGGGCAATCAGCCCCAGCATTTT. Translation gives CATSDRGGNQPQHF.

There are a few counts of this clonotype. The chain links TRBV5-5 to TRBJ2-2; 10 bases agree with TRBD1. The CDR3 consists of 16 residues. From germline, CDR1 is SGHKS and CDR2 YYEKEE (reference sequence). J lost 5 bases, V lost 6 bases, and 10 bases had no gene match. The CDR3 is CASTRQGASLTGELFF. The CDR3 DNA sequence: TGTGCCAGCACCCGACAGGGGGCCTCCCTAACCGGGGAGCTGTTTTTT.

This clonotype was seen at least ten times. CDR3 region: CASSPGAGATYEQYV. The CDR3 DNA follows: TGTGCCAGCAGCCCCGGGGCAGGGGCCACCTACGAGCAGTACGTC. The V call is TRBV9, the J call TRBJ2-7, with D perhaps TRBD1 (6 bases). V lost 4 bases to trimming and J lost 2 bases, with 16 bases between them. The CDR3 contains 15 residues. Looked up from germline, CDR1 is SGDLS and CDR2 is YYNGEE.

V usage is TRBV12-3 or TRBV12-4 and J usage is TRBJ2-2; 7 positions match TRBD1. The CDR3 extends over 15 amino acids. The trim removed 2 bases at V and 5 bases at J, leaving 5 bases unmatched. DNA of the CDR3: TGTGCCAGCAGTTTATTGACAGGGAATACCGGGGAGCTGTTTTTT. Protein product: CASSLLTGNTGELFF.

There are many counts of this clonotype. V usage is TRBV6-2 or TRBV6-3 and J usage is TRBJ1-5; D not resolved. The germline V gene has CDR1 MNHEY and CDR2 SVGEGT. The CDR3 is 13 residues long. The germline V and J ends were trimmed by 6 bases and 5 bases, with 11 bases remaining between them. CDR3 in DNA: TGTGCCAGCAGCGCGACTACCTATCAGCCCCAGCATTTT. This sequence encodes CASSATTYQPQHF.

This chain uses TRBV14 with TRBJ1-1, with D perhaps TRBD1 (6 bases). In germline, CDR1 is SGHDN, CDR2 FVKESK. The CDR3 is 17 residues long. V shed 0 bases and J shed 7 bases, with 21 bases lying between them. CDR3 nucleotide sequence: TGTGCCAGCAGCCAAGAGTCACGAGACAGGCGGCGTCTTGAAGCTTTCTTT. Protein: CASSQESRDRRRLEAFF.

This clonotype has more than one count but fewer than ten. The gene calls are TRBV5-6 and TRBJ1-1; possibly TRBD1 for D (5 bases). Per the germline V gene, CDR1 is SGHDT and CDR2 is YYEEEE. This CDR3 has 16 residues. V was trimmed by 4 bases and J by 5 bases, leaving 21 bases between them. CDR3 region: CASSPGSSRRGTEAFF. CDR3 DNA: TGTGCCAGCAGCCCAGGGTCCAGTAGGAGAGGGACTGAAGCTTTCTTT.

This clonotype has just a few counts. The CDR3 sequence is CSAPTSGGDNEQFF. The CDR3, as DNA: TGCAGTGCTCCCACTAGCGGGGGGGACAATGAGCAGTTCTTC. This chain joins TRBV20-1 and TRBJ2-1, with 13 bases lining up with TRBD2. This CDR3 is 14 amino acids long. J gave up 5 bases and V 5 bases, and 3 bases lay outside the gene matches. CDR1 and CDR2 (germline): DFQATT, SNEGSKA (reference sequence).

This chain connects TRBV6-5 to TRBJ1-2, with 9 bases fitting TRBD1. V dropped 2 bases and J dropped 8; count of bases not matched to a gene: 6. Germline V gene data show CDR1 as MNHEY and CDR2 as SVGAGI. This CDR3 region has 14 residues. CDR3 DNA: TGTGCCAGCAGTTACGGACAGGGGAGATTGGGCTACACCTTC. It codes for CASSYGQGRLGYTF.

A few counts support this clonotype. The gene calls are TRBV5-1 and TRBJ2-7, with 7 bases fitting TRBD2. Looked up from germline, CDR1 is SGHRS and CDR2 is YFSETQ. V was clipped by 4 bases and J by 2 bases; unmatched bases: 9. This CDR3 contains 15 residues. CDR3 in amino acids: CASSPEASGPYEQYF. In nucleotides, the CDR3 is TGCGCCAGCAGCCCGGAGGCTAGCGGCCCCTACGAGCAGTACTTC.

This clonotype was seen only a few times. The V gene is TRBV14, the J gene TRBJ1-2; D is unclear. V shed 4 bases and J shed 4 bases, with 13 bases lying between them. The CDR3 extends over 14 amino acids. From germline, CDR1 is SGHDN and CDR2 FVKESK. CDR3 amino acids: CASSLGWQIYGYTF. In DNA form, the CDR3 reads TGTGCCAGCAGCCTCGGATGGCAGATCTATGGCTACACCTTC.

This clonotype was recorded a few times. CDR3 amino acids: CASSHKGKRDNWITEAFF. In DNA form, the CDR3 reads TGCGCCAGCAGCCACAAAGGGAAAAGGGATAACTGGATTACTGAAGCTTTCTTT. V gene TRBV4-1 combines with J gene TRBJ1-1; no reliable D call. Germline CDR1 is MGHRA and CDR2 is YSYEKL. Trimming cost V 3 bases and J 5 bases, with 25 bases left between them. CDR3 size: 18 residues.

The chain uses TRBV5-1 and TRBJ2-5; tentatively, D is TRBD1 (7 bases). V was clipped by 3 bases and J by 5 bases, with 14 bases between them. The V gene's germline CDR1 is SGHRS and CDR2 YFSETQ. This CDR3 is 14 amino acids long. This CDR3 is CASSSGQAGETQYF. The CDR3 nucleotides read TGCGCCAGCAGCTCTGGACAGGCGGGGGAGACCCAGTACTTC.

This chain connects TRBV24-1 to TRBJ2-3; the D gene could be TRBD1 or TRBD2 (5 bases each). The CDR3 spans 15 residues. Germline loops: CDR1 KGHDR, CDR2 SFDVKD. V lost 5 bases and J lost 4, with 15 bases in between. CDR3: CATSAGGVGADTQYF. The CDR3 coding sequence is TGTGCCACCAGTGCGGGTGGTGTGGGGGCAGATACGCAGTATTTT.

V is TRBV28 and J is TRBJ2-7, with 9 bases aligning to TRBD1. Germline V gives CDR1 MDHEN, CDR2 SYDVKM. The length of the CDR3 is 15 residues. The trim removed 6 bases at V and 5 bases at J, leaving 11 bases unmatched. CDR3 nucleotide sequence: TGTGCCAGCAGCCCTTCCCGGGACAGGGTCAACGAGCAGTACGTC. This gives the protein CASSPSRDRVNEQYV.

This clonotype has only a few counts. The V call is TRBV20-1, the J call TRBJ1-4; no reliable D call. V gave up 0 bases and J gave up 8 bases, with 13 bases separating them. This CDR3 spans 14 amino acids. Per the germline V gene, CDR1 is DFQATT and CDR2 is SNEGSKA (reference sequence). The CDR3 region is CSARDQRGGEKLFF. The CDR3 DNA follows: TGCAGTGCTAGAGATCAGCGGGGTGGCGAAAAACTGTTTTTT.

The V gene is TRBV5-6, the J gene TRBJ2-1, with 9 bases lining up with TRBD2. The CDR3 contains 15 residues. Germline values: CDR1 SGHDT, CDR2 YYEEEE. With V trimmed by 2 bases and J by 4 bases, 4 bases remained unmatched. The CDR3 spells CASSFLAGDYNEQFF. Here the CDR3 DNA reads TGTGCCAGCAGCTTTTTAGCGGGGGATTACAATGAGCAGTTCTTC. Combining the CDR3 with reference TRBV5-6 and TRBJ2-1 gives the whole variable domain DAGVTQSPTHLIKTRGQQVTLRCSPKSGHDTVSWYQQALGQGPQFIFQYYEEEERQRGNFPDRFSGHQFPNYSSELNVNALLLGDSALYLCASSFLAGDYNEQFFGPGTRLTVL.

CDR3 DNA: TGCGCCAGCAGCTCTAGCGGGGGCGGAGATACGCAGTATTTT. This translates into CASSSSGGGDTQYF. The rearrangement links TRBV5-1 to TRBJ2-3; 10 positions agree with TRBD2. This CDR3 region has 14 residues. Per the germline V gene, CDR1 is SGHRS and CDR2 is YFSETQ. The trim removed 3 bases at V and 5 bases at J, leaving 3 bases unmatched.

This clonotype appeared many times. The chain uses TRBV2 and TRBJ2-5; D uncertain. V lost 1 base, J lost 4 bases, and 4 bases lay in between. The V gene's germline CDR1 is SNHLY and CDR2 FYNNEI. The CDR3 is 12 amino acids. Written as DNA, the CDR3 is TGTGCCAGCAGTGAAGTAGGAGAGACCCAGTACTTC. Translation gives CASSEVGETQYF.

This clonotype was seen repeatedly, ten times or more. The genes are TRBV5-5 and TRBJ2-5; 7 bases are a match to TRBD2. The CDR3 runs 14 residues. The V segment lost 4 bases and the J segment 3 bases; nucleotides outside the gene matches: 6. CDR1 and CDR2 (germline): SGHKS, YYEKEE (reference sequence). CDR3 bases: TGTGCCAGCAGCCCGGGGGGAATAGAAGAGACCCAGTACTTC. Translated: CASSPGGIEETQYF. The variable domain in full, completed from reference TRBV5-5 and TRBJ2-5, reads DAGVTQSPTHLIKTRGQQVTLRCSPISGHKSVSWYQQVLGQGPQFIFQYYEKEERGRGNFPDRFSARQFPNYSSELNVNALLLGDSALYLCASSPGGIEETQYFGPGTRLLVL.

This clonotype was counted a single time. CDR3 region: CASSEPGAQQYF. The CDR3 nucleotides are TGTGCCAGCAGTGAACCGGGAGCTCAGCAGTACTTC. The rearrangement joins TRBV6-6 to TRBJ2-7; TRBD2 is a possible D gene (6 bases). CDR1 is MNHNY and CDR2 is SVGAGI in the germline V gene (reference sequence). Trimming stripped 5 bases from V and 8 bases from J, with 13 bases between. The CDR3 runs to 12 residues.

This clonotype was detected ten times or more. V and J are TRBV7-8 and TRBJ2-7; a possible D gene is TRBD1 (5 bases). Trimming cost V 5 bases and J 2 bases, with 10 bases left between them. The CDR3 consists of 13 residues. The germline gives CDR1 SGHVS, CDR2 FQNEAQ. Here the CDR3 DNA reads TGTGCCAGCAGCACACGACAGCCCTACGAGCAGTACTTC. Amino acid sequence: CASSTRQPYEQYF. The full variable domain, in which reference TRBV7-8 and TRBJ2-7 provide the parts outside the CDR3, is GAGVSQSPRYKVAKRGQDVALRCDPISGHVSLFWYQQALGQGPEFLTYFQNEAQLDKSGLPSDRFFAERPEGSVSTLKIQRTQQEDSAVYLCASSTRQPYEQYFGPGTRLTVT.

This clonotype was picked up a small number of times. V usage is TRBV6-6 and J usage is TRBJ2-1, with TRBD2 matching over 8 bases. The trim removed 6 bases at V and 8 bases at J, leaving 27 bases unmatched. The CDR3 contains 20 residues. Germline CDR1 and CDR2: MNHNY and SVGAGI (reference sequence). CDR3: CASSAGGGIQGPKAEDEQFF. The CDR3 DNA is TGTGCCAGCAGCGCGGGGGGTGGAATTCAGGGGCCGAAAGCGGAGGATGAGCAGTTCTTC.

This chain connects TRBV11-2 to TRBJ2-1, with D possibly being TRBD2 (7 bases). Deletions cut 8 bases from V and 8 bases from J, with 19 bases between. CDR1 and CDR2 (germline): SGHAT, FQNNGV. This CDR3 spans 14 amino acids. The CDR3 protein is CASALVEGGYEQFF. In nucleotides, the CDR3 is TGTGCCAGCGCTTTGGTGGAGGGGGGGTATGAGCAGTTCTTC. The full variable domain, rest sourced from reference TRBV11-2 and TRBJ2-1, is EAGVAQSPRYKIIEKRQSVAFWCNPISGHATLYWYQQILGQGPKLLIQFQNNGVVDDSQLPKDRFSAERLKGVDSTLKIQPAKLEDSAVYLCASALVEGGYEQFFGPGTRLTVL.